This TCR beta chain derives from a study of cytotoxic CD8 clonotypes in ibrutinib-treated CLL (TCRdb year 2021). The study in broad terms: The cohort was composed of under 12 relapsed/refractory and about 16 treatment-naive patients; IGHV unmutated status was identified in around 17 patients. Partial responses were observed in 24 patients and complete responses in 2; after a median follow-up of 68 months, remission was maintained in 14 patients and progression was observed in approximately 12. Response samples were taken after a median of roughly a year on treatment, ranging from roughly 6 to 36 months. On average, each sample yielded approximately 250,000 productive templates and 94,082 productive rearrangements. Longitudinal samples were obtainable from about 30% of the roughly 86 participants in the trial. Cryopreserved peripheral blood mononuclear cells were obtained prior to treatment, at the time of response, and at either disease progression or sustained remission. Findings and caveats that apply to the study as a whole: At baseline, clonality was higher than in age-matched healthy donors and showed a strong correlation with circulating CD8+ T-cell counts. Sampling times were not matched between sustained-remission and progressing patients, and lymph node repertoires were not studied. Public clonotypes were rare and either contracted or stayed stable during treatment, and the rise in clonality at ibrutinib response reflected the expansion of private clonotypes. Clonality rose at ibrutinib response, remained stable during sustained remission, and dropped back toward baseline at progression.

Of note for this clone: Its antigen remains undetermined. One base away there is no much larger clone; base qualities are not given.

From the cysteine through the phenylalanine, the CDR3 covers 14 amino acids. CDR3 DNA is the only sequence kept; it has 42 bases, read in frame from the first base. Between the V and J ends, shortened by 5 bases and 3 bases respectively, the junction contains 15 bases. Sequences SGHNT (CDR1) and YYREEE (CDR2) are obtained from the germline V gene (reference sequence). Approximately 2 micrograms of genomic DNA were extracted from cryopreserved PBMCs for TCR beta library preparation. Longitudinal blood samples from CLL patients on ibrutinib monotherapy underwent high-throughput TCR beta sequencing. The patients were enrolled in a single-center, open-label phase 2 trial of ibrutinib monotherapy. Each clonotype received, on average, 10x coverage in deep resolution sequencing performed on a MiSeq, where the target depth lay between 1 in 1 million and 1 in 200,000 T cells. The immunoSEQ hsTCRB Kit was used to generate TCR beta libraries. The authors' analysis ran thus. The data were analyzed with ImmunoSEQ Analyzer and ImmunoSEQ Data Assistant, and V, D and J gene assignments followed IMGT definitions. Clonality, which ranges from 0 to 1, was calculated by subtracting the normalized Shannon entropy of productive rearrangement frequencies from one. Public clonotype analysis was restricted to overrepresented clonotypes comprising at least 0.05% of each patient's repertoire. Some twelve age-matched healthy donor repertoires from immuneACCESS were used as controls for clonality. The table was pulled from immuneACCESS by TCRdb, which kept in-frame rearrangements only. Such tables lose some clones; where checked, under half of the loss comes from unresolved V genes, and the rest has no known cause. The D gene and trimming were derived from the DNA, and the V and J assignments and clone size from that table. This sample holds almost 85,000 clones; approximately 86% were observed only once. About 5.8% of the sample goes to the ten largest clones.

Sequences were derived from PBMCs, sampled before ibrutinib treatment. The rearranged chain carries TRBV5-4 and TRBJ2-7; there is no confident call for the D gene. The sequence was collected from a human donor with chronic lymphocytic leukemia. At the DNA level, the sequence is TGTGCCAGCAGATCGATGGCGGAAGACTACGAGCAGTACTTC. Protein translation: CASRSMAEDYEQYF.